The 11 T cell receptor beta chains below all came from one sample that was sequenced in a study of cytomegalovirus exposure and HLA in healthy donors. PCR employed 60 Vbeta and 13 Jbeta primers. Using immunoSEQ multiplex PCR, the repertoire was profiled, and TCRdb retains in-frame clones only, with some absent. The sample carries roughly 130,000 clones, 80% recorded once. The specimen was PBMCs. These receptors all stem from a man aged 40-49 years in good health and CMV-seronegative.

Only a few counts were recorded for this clone. CDR3 bases: TGTGCCAGCAGCCAATCTAGCGGAAACATTCAGTACTTC. This sequence encodes CASSQSSGNIQYF. The genes are TRBV14 and TRBJ2-4; the match to TRBD2 covers 7 bases. Germline V CDR1 and CDR2: SGHDN, FVKESK. The CDR3 has 13 residues. J was trimmed by 6 bases and V by 2 bases; bases with no gene match: 1. Using reference TRBV14 and TRBJ2-4 for the parts outside the CDR3, the full variable domain is EAGVTQFPSHSVIEKGQTVTLRCDPISGHDNLYWYRRVMGKEIKFLLHFVKESKQDESGMPNNRFLAERTGGTYSTLKVQPAELEDSGVYFCASSQSSGNIQYFGAGTRLSVL.

The gene calls are TRBV2 and TRBJ2-1, with TRBD1 as a possible D gene (5 bases). The germline V gene encodes CDR1 SNHLY and CDR2 FYNNEI. The CDR3 has 15 residues. V dropped 4 bases and J dropped 6 bases, with 16 bases sitting between them. As DNA, the CDR3 is TGTGCCAGCAGTGCCCATTCCGGGCAGGGCAATGAGCAGTTCTTC. Translating it yields CASSAHSGQGNEQFF.

In DNA form, the CDR3 reads TGTGCCAGCCAAAGCGGGCAGGGCTTGAACACTGAAGCTTTCTTT. It specifies CASQSGQGLNTEAFF. The chain employs TRBV6-5 and TRBJ1-1; maybe TRBD1 (5 bases). The germline V gene has CDR1 MNHEY and CDR2 SVGAGI. The ends were cut back, 8 bases at V and 0 bases at J, with 16 bases in the middle. The CDR3 runs to 15 residues.

Regarding this clone: At one end the junction does not follow the germline gene, possibly because of a read error. Other DNA sequences within the sample encode an identical CDR3. CDR3 in amino acids: CASQLRTGGNQPQHF. DNA of the CDR3: TGTGCCAGTCAACTTCGGACAGGCGGCAATCAGCCTCAGCATTTT. This chain connects TRBV19 to TRBJ1-5, with 7 positions matching TRBD1. This CDR3 region has 15 residues. Germline CDR1 LNHDA, CDR2 SQIVND (reference sequence).

The chain recombines TRBV28 with TRBJ1-4, with 8 bases fitting TRBD1. Germline CDR1 MDHEN, CDR2 SYDVKM. Trimming removed 10 bases from V and 8 bases from J; junction bases left unmatched: 6. The CDR3 contains 12 residues. CDR3 residues: CATDRGREKLFF. In DNA form, the CDR3 reads TGTGCCACCGACAGGGGCCGGGAAAAACTGTTTTTT.

CDR3 in DNA: TGTGCCAGCAGTTACTCTCGGGATCCGAACGAGCAGTACTTC. It encodes CASSYSRDPNEQYF. The rearrangement links TRBV6-5 to TRBJ2-7; TRBD2 might be the D (5 bases). Germline assignment: CDR1 MNHEY and CDR2 SVGAGI. V shed 0 bases and J shed 5 bases, with 11 bases lying between them. The CDR3 is made up of 14 amino acids.

In this sample, this clone turned up once. The chain recombines TRBV29-1 with TRBJ2-3, with D maybe TRBD2 (6 bases). Germline V lookup: CDR1 SQVTM, CDR2 ANQGSEA. The CDR3 totals 12 residues. The germline V and J ends were trimmed by 7 bases and 0 bases, with 8 bases remaining between them. CDR3 residues: CSAGTSTDTQYF. Written as DNA, the CDR3 is TGCAGCGCAGGGACTAGCACAGATACGCAGTATTTT.

This rearrangement joins TRBV27 to TRBJ1-2; 9 nucleotides agree with TRBD1. The CDR3 spans 14 residues. Germline CDR1 reads MNHEY; CDR2 reads SMNVEV (reference sequence). Trimming cost V 6 bases and J 4 bases; bases outside gene matches: 6. CDR3 amino acids: CASRATGGSYGYTF. CDR3 sequence (DNA): TGTGCCAGCAGGGCGACAGGGGGAAGCTATGGCTACACCTTC.

The chain is built from TRBV5-1 and TRBJ2-3; weak D call: TRBD2 (5 bases). Germline V gene lookup returns CDR1 SGHRS and CDR2 YFSETQ. This CDR3 has 14 amino acids. The V end was cut by 6 bases, the J end by 4 bases, with 15 bases between. Here the CDR3 DNA reads TGCGCCAGCACCCCGGGCCCGAGGGCAGATACGCAGTATTTT. This sequence encodes CASTPGPRADTQYF. The whole variable domain, remainder taken from reference TRBV5-1 and TRBJ2-3, is KAGVTQTPRYLIKTRGQQVTLSCSPISGHRSVSWYQQTPGQGLQFLFEYFSETQRNKGNFPGRFSGRQFSNSRSEMNVSTLELGDSALYLCASTPGPRADTQYFGPGTRLTVL.

A note on this clone: Other DNA sequences in the same sample also yield this CDR3. The J gene is TRBJ2-1, the V gene TRBV30; unclear D gene. This CDR3 is 13 amino acids long. Germline values: CDR1 GTSNPN, CDR2 SVGIG (reference sequence). The V end lost 4 bases, the J end lost 1 base, and 8 bases lay between the germline ends. The CDR3 bases are TGTGCCTGGACAGGTGGGTCCTACAATGAGCAGTTCTTC. Translated, it gives CAWTGGSYNEQFF. The variable domain in full, completed from reference TRBV30 and TRBJ2-1, reads SQTIHQWPATLVQPVGSPLSLECTVEGTSNPNLYWYRQAAGRGLQLLFYSVGIGQISSEVPQNLSASRPQDRQFILSSKKLLLSDSGFYLCAWTGGSYNEQFFGPGTRLTVL.

The chain links TRBV29-1 to TRBJ1-1; D gene unclear. Germline loops: CDR1 SQVTM, CDR2 ANQGSEA. Between the trimmed V and J ends, which lost 5 bases and 2 bases, there was a span of 12 bases. The CDR3 is made up of 13 amino acids. The CDR3 protein is CSVCTLPNTEAFF. CDR3 coding DNA: TGCAGCGTTTGTACTCTCCCCAACACTGAAGCTTTCTTT.